The source of this T cell receptor (beta chain) is a study of T cells in Graves' hyperthyroidism and ophthalmopathy (dated by TCRdb to between 2018 and 2021). A note on the overall study: Peripheral blood samples were taken at the time of initial diagnosis, prior to any treatment. TCR V-J signatures able to tell the groups apart were searched for in a discovery cohort of 90 to 100 patients, of whom over 40 had Graves' ophthalmopathy and roughly 58 had stable Graves' hyperthyroidism. Whether ophthalmopathy could be predicted prospectively was tested in an independent validation cohort made up of 18 hyperthyroidism patients plus 17 patients who later progressed to ophthalmopathy. For training and testing, the 100 or so patients in the discovery cohort were randomly divided in a 7:3 ratio. In more than 5 Graves' hyperthyroidism patients, the study also compared T-cell repertoires from thyroid tissue with T-cell repertoires from blood. Once sampling was done, hyperthyroidism patients were given methimazole at a starting dose of 30 mg daily, whereas ophthalmopathy patients were given high-dose intravenous methylprednisolone. According to the paper, TCR Vbeta CDR3 sequencing was carried out on about 140 peripheral blood samples, which came from 40 to 45 ophthalmopathy, around 75 hyperthyroidism and roughly 17 progressor patients.

This clonotype was detected only a few times. Its recognized antigen is unknown. Base qualities are not at hand, and no much larger clone is one base apart. Points the paper makes about the study in general: Sample size was not statistically predetermined, and investigators were not blinded to group allocation. During validation, the model predicted progression to ophthalmopathy a median of about 6.3 months ahead of onset, with approximately 70% sensitivity and 72.22% specificity. Blood samples also contained most of the expanded thyroid clonotypes (frequency above 0.001), which suggests that blood repertoires may reflect thyroid immune responses. Ophthalmopathy was separated from stable hyperthyroidism by a 13 V-J signature model, with about 88% sensitivity and roughly 81% specificity obtained in cross-validation and 80%/75% obtained in testing.

The CDR3 has 17 amino acids, counting the end cysteine and phenylalanine. The kept DNA is CDR3 alone, 51 bases in frame from the first base. The trim is 0 bases for V and 2 bases for J, with a gap of 12 bases between the germline ends. CDR1 is given as SGHRS and CDR2 as YFSETQ, both from the germline V gene. The TCR beta CDR3 regions were amplified from RNA transcripts. The first round of RT-PCR for the TCR CDR3 was performed with the HTBI primer set and the Qiagen OneStep RT-PCR kit. The libraries were constructed in a second round of multiplex PCR and then size-selected and purified. Paired-end sequencing of the libraries was performed with 100 bp reads on an Illumina HiSeq2000. On the authors' methods: Raw data were processed with SOAPnuke, discarding reads with adapters, uncalled bases, mean Phred below 15, or no exact constant-primer or identifier match. COPE v1.2.5 was used to merge the high-quality paired reads, and each unique nucleotide sequence was defined as a clonotype. MiTCR v1.1 was used to align the clonotypes against IMGT TRBV, TRBD and TRBJ reference segments. Analysis was restricted to V-J combinations with a frequency above 0.0001, which covered 98% to 99.2% of repertoires. A TCS score was defined as the ratio of F50 (clonal expansion) to E x V (chaos), with BLOSUM62-based TCRdist applied between CDR3 peptides within each V-J. Welch's t-statistics and random forest reduced around 520 V-J features to 13, which were used in a naive Bayes classifier (R e1071). The public reads were reanalyzed by TCRdb: fastp trimming at Q25, MiXCR alignment, in-frame beta chains only. Under each unique CDR3 protein, matching rows form one entry showing the most common genes and DNA. TCRdb's processing, not the authors', yielded these V and J calls. This sample has over 300,000 distinct CDR3 sequences in its table, and around 15% of those were observed once. Almost 35% of the sample lies in the top ten.

Moderately to severely active disease, a Clinical Activity Score of at least 3, a NOSPECS grade of at least 4, and a duration under 3 months were present in ophthalmopathy patients. Any patient with an uncontrolled infection, another autoimmune disease, pregnancy or lactation was excluded. Diagnoses were based on clinical symptoms, serum thyroxine and TRAb, thyroid ultrasound and orbital computed tomography. PBMCs were isolated from roughly 10 ml of fresh peripheral blood by Ficoll-Paque density gradient centrifugation. Total RNA was extracted using Trizol reagent, and RNA quality was assessed on an Agilent 2100 Bioanalyzer.

The material sequenced was blood. The source is a woman in her thirties or forties with Graves' ophthalmopathy. This chain joins TRBV5-1 to TRBJ2-6, with a tentative D gene TRBD1 over 6 matching bases. The DNA sequence follows: TGCGCCAGCAGCTTGGACAGGGCCACGGCTGGGGCCAACGTCCTGACTTTC. Translated, this is CASSLDRATAGANVLTF.